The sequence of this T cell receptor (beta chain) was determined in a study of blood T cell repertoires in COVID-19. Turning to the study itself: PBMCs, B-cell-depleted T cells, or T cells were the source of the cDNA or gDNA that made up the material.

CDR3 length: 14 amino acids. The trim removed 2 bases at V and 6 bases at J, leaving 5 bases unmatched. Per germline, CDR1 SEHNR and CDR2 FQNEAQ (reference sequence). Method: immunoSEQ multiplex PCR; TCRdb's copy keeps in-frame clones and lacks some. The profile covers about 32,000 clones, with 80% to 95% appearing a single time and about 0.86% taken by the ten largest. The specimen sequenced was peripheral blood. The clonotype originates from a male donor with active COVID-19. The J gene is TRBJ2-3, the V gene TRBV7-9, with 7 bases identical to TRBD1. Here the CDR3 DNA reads TGTGCCAGCAGCTTAATAAGGGGGCCGGATACGCAGTATTTT. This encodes CASSLIRGPDTQYF.